The clone carrying this T cell receptor beta chain occurred a few times. The source of the sample is a study of identical twins' blood T cells. This CDR3 is 14 amino acids long. CDR1 and CDR2 from the germline V gene are KGHSH and LQKENI. V was clipped by 3 bases and J by 7 bases; unmatched bases: 3. Each CDR3 protein is one row after TCRdb ran MiXCR on the 5' RACE reads. The table includes about 370,000 distinct CDR3 sequences, over 25% detected once. The sample taken for sequencing was PBMCs. This chain joins TRBV18 and TRBJ1-5, with 10 nucleotides matching TRBD1. This clonotype originated in a woman aged 18 to 55 in good health. The CDR3 region is CASSPGTGEQPQHF. The CDR3 DNA is TGTGCCAGCTCACCTGGGACAGGGGAACAGCCCCAGCATTTT.